This T cell receptor (beta chain) was sequenced for a study of human T cells and chemical hapten exposure. Looking at the study overall: The scalp of each patient received a weekly diphenylcyclopropenone dose for the full approximately 24-week study.

General observations from the study: The study found that PT1 expanded TCR counts correlated positively with patch test score. TCRs above 1 in 1000 frequency stayed constant with DPC sensitization.

This clonotype was seen more than once but under ten times. Its cognate antigen is unknown. The time point was: patch test 1, 2 weeks after DPC sensitization. Treatment meaning: therapeutic diphenylcyclopropenone sensitization with weekly scalp DPC. V was clipped by 5 bases and J by 5 bases; unmatched bases: 2. From germline, CDR1 is SEHNR and CDR2 FQNEAQ (reference sequence). The CDR3 totals 12 residues. Unique molecular identifiers were attached to individual cDNA molecules during library preparation. Using its own MiXCR run on the RACE reads, TCRdb lists one record per CDR3 protein. The data hold around 110,000 distinct CDR3 sequences, with around 10% observed a single time.

The chain has TRBV7-9 and TRBJ2-7; 8 nucleotides match TRBD1. This specimen was whole blood, taken in connection with sensitization to the hapten diphenylcyclopropenone (DPC). This receptor was obtained from a woman aged 45-60 years with alopecia areata. Some clones in this sample may be carry-over from other donors' samples. CDR3 sequence: CASSAGGNEQYF. The CDR3 nucleotides read TGTGCCAGCAGCGCAGGGGGCAACGAGCAGTACTTC.